This T cell receptor beta chain emerged from a study of cytomegalovirus exposure and HLA in healthy donors. Notes on this clone: As yet, its antigen is unknown.

Study-wide findings and caveats: TCR beta V- and J-gene trimming was later associated with a missense DCLRE1C variant. The majority of TCR sequences were rare, yet some public TCRs appeared in many donors.

The CDR3 sequence is 18 residues long. The germline V gene encodes CDR1 SGHAT and CDR2 FQNNGV. Trimming removed 3 bases from V and 0 bases from J, with 15 bases in between. Nominally healthy donors were sampled, though unrecorded immune exposures were likely. The PCR was carried out with 60 Vbeta primers and 13 Jbeta primers. Assay used: immunoSEQ multiplex PCR; TCRdb lists only in-frame clones, some missing. Its clone listing holds fewer than 150,000 clones. This receptor was taken from a woman aged 55-69 years in good health and CMV-seronegative. The chain couples TRBV11-2 to TRBJ1-6, with D uncertain. Sequencing was performed on PBMCs. DNA for the CDR3: TGTGCCAGCAGCTTCCGGTTTTCTCCTAGCTCCTATAATTCACCCCTCCACTTT. Amino acid sequence: CASSFRFSPSSYNSPLHF.